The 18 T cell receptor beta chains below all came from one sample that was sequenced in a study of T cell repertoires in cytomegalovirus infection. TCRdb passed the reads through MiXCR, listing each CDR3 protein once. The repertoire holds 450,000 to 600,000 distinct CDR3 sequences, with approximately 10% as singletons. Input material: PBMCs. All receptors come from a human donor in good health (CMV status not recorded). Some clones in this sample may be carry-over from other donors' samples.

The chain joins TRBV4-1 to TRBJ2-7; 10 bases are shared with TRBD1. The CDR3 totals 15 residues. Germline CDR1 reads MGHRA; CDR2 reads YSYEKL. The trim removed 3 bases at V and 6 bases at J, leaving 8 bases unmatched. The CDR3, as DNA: TGCGCCAGCAGCCACTCCGGGACAGGGGTCGGCGAGCAGTACTTC. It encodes CASSHSGTGVGEQYF.

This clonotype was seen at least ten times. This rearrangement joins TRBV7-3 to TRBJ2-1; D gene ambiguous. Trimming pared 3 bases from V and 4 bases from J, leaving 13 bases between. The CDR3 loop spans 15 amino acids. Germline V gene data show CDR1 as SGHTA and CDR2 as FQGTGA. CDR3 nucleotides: TGTGCCAGCAGCTTCACTGGGGATGGGTACAATGAGCAGTTCTTC. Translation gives CASSFTGDGYNEQFF.

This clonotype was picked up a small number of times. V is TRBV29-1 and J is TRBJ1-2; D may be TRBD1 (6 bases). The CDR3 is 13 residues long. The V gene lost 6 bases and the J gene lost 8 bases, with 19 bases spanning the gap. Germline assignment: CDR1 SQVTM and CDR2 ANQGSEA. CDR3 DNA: TGCAGCGTGGACCTTACAGGGATGGTCGGCTACACCTTC. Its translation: CSVDLTGMVGYTF.

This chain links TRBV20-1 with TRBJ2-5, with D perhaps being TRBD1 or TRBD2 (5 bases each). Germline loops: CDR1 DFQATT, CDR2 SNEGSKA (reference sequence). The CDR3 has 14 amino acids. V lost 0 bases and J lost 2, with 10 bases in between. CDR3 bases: TGCAGTGCTAGAGAGGGGACCGATCAAGAGACCCAGTACTTC. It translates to CSAREGTDQETQYF.

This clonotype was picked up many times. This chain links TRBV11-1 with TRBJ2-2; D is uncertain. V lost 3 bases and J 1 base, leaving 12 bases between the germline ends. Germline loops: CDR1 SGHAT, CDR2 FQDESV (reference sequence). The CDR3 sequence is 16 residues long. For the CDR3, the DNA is TGTGCCAGCAGCTTTAGGGTGGCCGGGAACACCGGGGAGCTGTTTTTT. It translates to CASSFRVAGNTGELFF.

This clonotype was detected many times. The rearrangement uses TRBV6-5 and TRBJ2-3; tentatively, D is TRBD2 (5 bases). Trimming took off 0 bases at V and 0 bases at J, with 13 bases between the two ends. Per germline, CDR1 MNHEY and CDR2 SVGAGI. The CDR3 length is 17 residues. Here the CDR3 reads CASSYSMATTSTDTQYF. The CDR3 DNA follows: TGTGCCAGCAGTTACTCGATGGCGACTACAAGCACAGATACGCAGTATTTT.

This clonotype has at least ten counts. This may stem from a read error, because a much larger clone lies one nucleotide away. The CDR3 is CASSLITGELFF. The CDR3 nucleotides are TGTGCCAGCAGCTTAATCACCGGGGAGCTGTTTTTT. This chain links TRBV7-3 with TRBJ2-2; no clear D. V gave up 1 base and J gave up 4 bases, with 1 base separating them. The CDR3 contains 12 residues. Germline CDR1 reads SGHTA; CDR2 reads FQGTGA.

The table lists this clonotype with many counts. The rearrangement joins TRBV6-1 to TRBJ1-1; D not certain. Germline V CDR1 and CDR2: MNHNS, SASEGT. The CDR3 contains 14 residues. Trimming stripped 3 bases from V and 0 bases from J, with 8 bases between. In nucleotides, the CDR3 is TGTGCCAGCAGTGACGGAGCGATGAACACTGAAGCTTTCTTT. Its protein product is CASSDGAMNTEAFF.

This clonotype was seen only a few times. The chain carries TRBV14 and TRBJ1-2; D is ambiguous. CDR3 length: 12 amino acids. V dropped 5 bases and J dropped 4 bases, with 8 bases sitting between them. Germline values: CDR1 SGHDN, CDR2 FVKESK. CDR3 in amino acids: CASSRRGYGYTF. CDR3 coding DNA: TGTGCCAGCAGCAGACGAGGCTATGGCTACACCTTC.

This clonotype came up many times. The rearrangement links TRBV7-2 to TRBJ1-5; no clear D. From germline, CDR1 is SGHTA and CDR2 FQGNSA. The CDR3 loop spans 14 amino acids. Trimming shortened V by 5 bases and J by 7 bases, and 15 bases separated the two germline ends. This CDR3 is CASSPTRGTQPQHF. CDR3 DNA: TGTGCCAGCAGCCCTACCCGGGGTACCCAGCCCCAGCATTTT.

DNA of the CDR3: TGCAGCGTTGAAGGGAACCAAGGGGGTTGGACAGATACGCAGTATTTT. The encoded protein is CSVEGNQGGWTDTQYF. V usage is TRBV29-1 and J usage is TRBJ2-3; tentative D call: TRBD1 (6 bases). Looked up from germline, CDR1 is SQVTM and CDR2 is ANQGSEA. This CDR3 region has 16 residues. Trimming removed 1 base from V and 3 bases from J, with 17 bases in between.

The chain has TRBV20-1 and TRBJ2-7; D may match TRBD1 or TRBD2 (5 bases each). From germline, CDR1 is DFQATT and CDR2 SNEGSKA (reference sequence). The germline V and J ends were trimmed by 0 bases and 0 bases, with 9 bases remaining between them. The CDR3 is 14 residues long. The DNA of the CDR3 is TGCAGTGCTAGAGAGGGGGTGAACTCCTACGAGCAGTACTTC. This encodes CSAREGVNSYEQYF.

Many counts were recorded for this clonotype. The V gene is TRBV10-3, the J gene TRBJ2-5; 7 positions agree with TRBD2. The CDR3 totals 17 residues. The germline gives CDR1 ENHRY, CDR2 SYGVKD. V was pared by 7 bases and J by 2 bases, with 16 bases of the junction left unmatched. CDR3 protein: CAIKGASGTEGQETQYF. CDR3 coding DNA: TGTGCCATCAAAGGGGCAAGCGGGACGGAGGGGCAAGAGACCCAGTACTTC.

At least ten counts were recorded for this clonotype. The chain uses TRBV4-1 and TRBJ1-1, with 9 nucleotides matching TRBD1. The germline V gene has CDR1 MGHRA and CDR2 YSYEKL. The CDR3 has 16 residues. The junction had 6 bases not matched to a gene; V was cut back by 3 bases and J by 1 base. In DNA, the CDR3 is TGCGCCAGCAGCCACGGACAGGGGCAGGGGAACACTGAAGCTTTCTTT. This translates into CASSHGQGQGNTEAFF.

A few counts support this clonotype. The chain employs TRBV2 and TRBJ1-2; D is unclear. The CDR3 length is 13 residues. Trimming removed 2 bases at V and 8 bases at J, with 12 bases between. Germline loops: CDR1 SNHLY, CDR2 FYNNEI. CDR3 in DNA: TGTGCCAGCAGTGAAAGGTCACTCTGGGGCTACACCTTC. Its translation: CASSERSLWGYTF.

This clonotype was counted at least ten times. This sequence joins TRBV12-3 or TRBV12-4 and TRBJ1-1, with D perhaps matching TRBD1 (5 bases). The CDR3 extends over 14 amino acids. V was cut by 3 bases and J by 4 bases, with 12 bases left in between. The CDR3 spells CASSLGERGTEAFF. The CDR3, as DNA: TGTGCCAGCAGTTTGGGGGAGAGGGGCACTGAAGCTTTCTTT.

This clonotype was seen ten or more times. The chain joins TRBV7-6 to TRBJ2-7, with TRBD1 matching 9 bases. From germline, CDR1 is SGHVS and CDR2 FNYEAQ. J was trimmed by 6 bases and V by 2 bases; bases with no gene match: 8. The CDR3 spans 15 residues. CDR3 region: CASSLRGLQGAEQYF. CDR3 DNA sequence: TGTGCCAGCAGCTTACGGGGTCTACAGGGGGCCGAGCAGTACTTC.

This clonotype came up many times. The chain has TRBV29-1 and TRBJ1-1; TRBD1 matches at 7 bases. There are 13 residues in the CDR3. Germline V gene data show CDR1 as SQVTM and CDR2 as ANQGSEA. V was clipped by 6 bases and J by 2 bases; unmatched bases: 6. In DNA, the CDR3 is TGCAGCGTGGCGGGACAGCAAAACACTGAAGCTTTCTTT. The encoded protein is CSVAGQQNTEAFF.